This T cell receptor beta chain stems from a study of B cell selection in AIRE deficiency. Overall study findings and caveats: Shared Treg sequences had shorter CDR3s, biased toward rearrangements with few non-templated insertions.

As processed by the authors: About 9.9x10^4 patient and about 130,000 healthy donor in-frame TCRbeta sequences came from conventional T cells. Measured with immunoSEQ multiplex PCR; TCRdb has only the in-frame clones, and not every one. V and J calls and clone size come straight from that table; D and trimming were deduced from the DNA. The repertoire holds some 20,000 clones, roughly 97% seen once, with roughly 0.17% in the top ten. Comments on this clone: Its antigen is still unknown.

The sorted conventional CD4 T cells were gated as CD4+CD127+. This CDR3 region has 18 residues. Deletions cut 3 bases from V and 3 bases from J, with 24 bases between. The germline CDR1 and CDR2 sequences are SGDLS and YYNGEE. The sequenced material came from conventional CD4+ T cells sorted from PBMCs. This chain links TRBV9 with TRBJ2-5; the D call may be TRBD1 or TRBD2 (6 bases each). The receptor was isolated from a human donor with AIRE deficiency. CDR3 amino acids: CASSERIGGRASKETQYF. The CDR3 bases are TGTGCCAGCAGCGAGCGAATCGGGGGCAGGGCGTCAAAAGAGACCCAGTACTTC.